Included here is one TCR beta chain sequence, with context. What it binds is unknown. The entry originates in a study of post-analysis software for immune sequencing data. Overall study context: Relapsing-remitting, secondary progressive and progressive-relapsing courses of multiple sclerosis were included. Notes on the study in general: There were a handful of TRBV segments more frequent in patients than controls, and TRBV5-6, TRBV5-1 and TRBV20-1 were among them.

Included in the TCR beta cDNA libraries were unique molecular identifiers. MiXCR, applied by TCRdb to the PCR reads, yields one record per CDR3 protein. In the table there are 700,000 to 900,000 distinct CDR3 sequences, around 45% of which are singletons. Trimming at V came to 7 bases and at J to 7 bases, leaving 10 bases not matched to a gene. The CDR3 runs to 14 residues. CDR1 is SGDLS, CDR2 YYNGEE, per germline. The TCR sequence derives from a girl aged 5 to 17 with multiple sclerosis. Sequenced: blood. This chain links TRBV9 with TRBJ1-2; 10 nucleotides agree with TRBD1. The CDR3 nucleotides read TGTGCCAGCGGATCCAGACAGGGGGCTCGTGGCTACACCTTC. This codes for CASGSRQGARGYTF.